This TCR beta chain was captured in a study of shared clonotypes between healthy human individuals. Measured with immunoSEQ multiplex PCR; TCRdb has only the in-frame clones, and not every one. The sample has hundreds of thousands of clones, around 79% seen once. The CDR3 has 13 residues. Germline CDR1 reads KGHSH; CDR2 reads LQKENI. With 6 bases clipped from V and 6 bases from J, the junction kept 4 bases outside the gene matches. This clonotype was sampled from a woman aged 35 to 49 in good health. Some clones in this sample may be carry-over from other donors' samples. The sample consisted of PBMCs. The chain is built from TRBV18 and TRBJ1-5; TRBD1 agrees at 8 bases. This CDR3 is CASSTGATQPQHF. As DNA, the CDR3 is TGTGCCAGCTCGACAGGGGCGACTCAGCCCCAGCATTTT.